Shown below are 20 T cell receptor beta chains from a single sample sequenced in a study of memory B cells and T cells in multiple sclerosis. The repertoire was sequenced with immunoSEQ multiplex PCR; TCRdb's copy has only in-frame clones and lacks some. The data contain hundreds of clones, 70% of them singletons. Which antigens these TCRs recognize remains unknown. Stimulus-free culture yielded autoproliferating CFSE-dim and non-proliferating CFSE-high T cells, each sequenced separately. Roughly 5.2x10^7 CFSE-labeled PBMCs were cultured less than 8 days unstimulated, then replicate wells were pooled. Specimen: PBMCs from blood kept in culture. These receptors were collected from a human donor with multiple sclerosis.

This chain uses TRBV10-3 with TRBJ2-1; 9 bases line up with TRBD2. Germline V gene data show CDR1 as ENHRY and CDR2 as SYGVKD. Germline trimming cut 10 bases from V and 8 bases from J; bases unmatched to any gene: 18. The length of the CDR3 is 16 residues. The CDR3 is CATEFGSGGSRDEQFF. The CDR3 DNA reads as TGTGCCACCGAGTTCGGTAGCGGGGGAAGTAGGGATGAGCAGTTCTTC.

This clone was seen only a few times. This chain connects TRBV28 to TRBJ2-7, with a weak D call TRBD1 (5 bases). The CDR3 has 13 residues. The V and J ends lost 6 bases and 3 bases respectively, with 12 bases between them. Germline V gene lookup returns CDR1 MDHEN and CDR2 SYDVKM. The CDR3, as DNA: TGTGCCAGCAGCCAGGGCTACCTCTACGAGCAGTACTTC. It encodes CASSQGYLYEQYF.

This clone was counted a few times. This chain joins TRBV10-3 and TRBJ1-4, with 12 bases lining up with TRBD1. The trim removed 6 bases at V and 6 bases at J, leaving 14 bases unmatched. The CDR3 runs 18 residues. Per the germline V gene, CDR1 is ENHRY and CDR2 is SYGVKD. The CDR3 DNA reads TGTGCCATCAGCGCCCATACCGGGACAGGGGGCGGAGATGAAAAACTGTTTTTT. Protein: CAISAHTGTGGGDEKLFF.

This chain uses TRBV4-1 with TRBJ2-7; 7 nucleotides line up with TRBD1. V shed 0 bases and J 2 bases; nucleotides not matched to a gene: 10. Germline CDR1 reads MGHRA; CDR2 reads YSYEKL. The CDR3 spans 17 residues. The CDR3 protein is CASSQDLRGQYTYEQYF. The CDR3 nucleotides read TGCGCCAGCAGCCAAGATTTGAGGGGACAGTACACCTACGAGCAGTACTTC.

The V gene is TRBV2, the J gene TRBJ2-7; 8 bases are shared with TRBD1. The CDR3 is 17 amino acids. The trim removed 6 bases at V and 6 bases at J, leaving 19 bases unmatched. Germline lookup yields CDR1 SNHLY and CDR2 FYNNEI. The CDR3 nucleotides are TGTGCCAGCAGGGGGGCGACAGGGGCCGGCCGGCTGCCCGAGCAGTACTTC. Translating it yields CASRGATGAGRLPEQYF.

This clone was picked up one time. DNA of the CDR3: TGTGCCAGCCACCCGGGCGGCCCTTCGGATGGCTACACCTTC. This sequence encodes CASHPGGPSDGYTF. The J gene is TRBJ1-2, the V gene TRBV7-9; D gene unclear. This CDR3 is 14 amino acids long. The germline CDR1 and CDR2 sequences are SEHNR and FQNEAQ (reference sequence). The ends were cut back, 8 bases at V and 6 bases at J, with 19 bases in the middle.

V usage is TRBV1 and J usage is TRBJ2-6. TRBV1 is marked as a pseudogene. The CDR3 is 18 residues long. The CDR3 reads CTSSWVCLCTSRANVLTF. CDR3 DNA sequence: TGCACCAGCAGTTGGGTTTGTTTGTGCACAAGTCGGGCCAACGTCCTGACTTTC.

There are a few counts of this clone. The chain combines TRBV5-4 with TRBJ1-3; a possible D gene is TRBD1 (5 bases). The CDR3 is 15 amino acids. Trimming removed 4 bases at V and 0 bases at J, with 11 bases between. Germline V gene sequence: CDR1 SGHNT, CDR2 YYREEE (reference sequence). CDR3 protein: CASSGDGYSGNTIYF. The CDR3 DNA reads TGTGCCAGCAGCGGGGACGGGTACTCTGGAAACACCATATATTTT.

The chain's CDR3 is CASPTPVPQGEKLFF. CDR3 nucleotide sequence: TGCGCCAGCCCTACACCGGTCCCGCAGGGTGAAAAACTGTTTTTT. This rearrangement joins TRBV10-2 to TRBJ1-4; possibly TRBD1 for D (5 bases). The V gene's germline CDR1 is WSHSY and CDR2 SAAADI. The CDR3 sequence is 15 residues long. V was clipped by 8 bases and J by 7 bases, with 20 bases between them.

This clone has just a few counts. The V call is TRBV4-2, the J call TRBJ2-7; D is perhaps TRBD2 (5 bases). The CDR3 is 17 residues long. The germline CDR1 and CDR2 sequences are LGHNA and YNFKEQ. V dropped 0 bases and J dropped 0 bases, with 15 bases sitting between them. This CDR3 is CASSQDRPKDSSYEQYF. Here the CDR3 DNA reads TGTGCCAGCAGCCAAGATAGGCCAAAGGACTCCTCCTACGAGCAGTACTTC.

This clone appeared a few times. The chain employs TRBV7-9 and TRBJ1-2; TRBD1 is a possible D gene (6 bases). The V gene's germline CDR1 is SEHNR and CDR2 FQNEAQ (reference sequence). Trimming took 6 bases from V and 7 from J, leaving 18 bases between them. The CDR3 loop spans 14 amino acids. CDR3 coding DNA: TGTGCCAGCAGTTCCCCCAAGGGGGTTCGTGGCTACACCTTC. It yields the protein CASSSPKGVRGYTF.

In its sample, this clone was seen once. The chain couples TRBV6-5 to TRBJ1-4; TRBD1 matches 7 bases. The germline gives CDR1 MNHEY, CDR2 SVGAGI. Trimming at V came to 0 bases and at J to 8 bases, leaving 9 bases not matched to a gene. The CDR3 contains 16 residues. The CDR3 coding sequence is TGTGCCAGCAGTTACTCGCCAGACAGGGTAACGGAAAAACTGTTTTTT. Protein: CASSYSPDRVTEKLFF.

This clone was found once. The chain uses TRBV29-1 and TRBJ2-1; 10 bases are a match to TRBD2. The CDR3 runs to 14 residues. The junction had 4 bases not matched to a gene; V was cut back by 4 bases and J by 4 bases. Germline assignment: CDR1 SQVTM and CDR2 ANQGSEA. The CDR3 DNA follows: TGCAGCGTTGTAGCGGGAGGAAAATACAATGAGCAGTTCTTC. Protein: CSVVAGGKYNEQFF.

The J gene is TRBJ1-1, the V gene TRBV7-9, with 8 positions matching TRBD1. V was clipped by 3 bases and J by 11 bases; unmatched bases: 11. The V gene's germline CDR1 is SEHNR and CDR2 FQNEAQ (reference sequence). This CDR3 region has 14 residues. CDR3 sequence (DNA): TGTGCCAGCAGCTTTCGACAGGGGCTTTTGAGGGCTTTCTTT. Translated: CASSFRQGLLRAFF.

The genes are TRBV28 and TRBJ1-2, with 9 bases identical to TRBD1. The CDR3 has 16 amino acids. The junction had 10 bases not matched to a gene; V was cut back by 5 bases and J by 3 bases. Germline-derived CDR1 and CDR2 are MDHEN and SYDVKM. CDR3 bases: TGTGCCAGCAGTCCACAGGGGGCGCATTTCTACTATGGCTACACCTTC. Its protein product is CASSPQGAHFYYGYTF.

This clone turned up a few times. The CDR3 DNA reads as TGTGCCAGCACCCCATACAAGGATTCACCCCTCCACTTT. It codes for CASTPYKDSPLHF. The chain uses TRBV6-6 and TRBJ1-6; D is unresolved. Germline-derived CDR1 and CDR2 are MNHNY and SVGAGI (reference sequence). The CDR3 is 13 residues long. V was trimmed by 7 bases and J by 8 bases, leaving 12 bases between them.

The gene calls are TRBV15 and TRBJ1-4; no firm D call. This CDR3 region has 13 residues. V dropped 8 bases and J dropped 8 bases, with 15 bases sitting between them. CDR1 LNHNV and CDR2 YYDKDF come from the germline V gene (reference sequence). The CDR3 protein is CATATSSEEKLFF. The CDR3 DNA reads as TGTGCCACCGCAACTAGTTCTGAGGAAAAACTGTTTTTT.

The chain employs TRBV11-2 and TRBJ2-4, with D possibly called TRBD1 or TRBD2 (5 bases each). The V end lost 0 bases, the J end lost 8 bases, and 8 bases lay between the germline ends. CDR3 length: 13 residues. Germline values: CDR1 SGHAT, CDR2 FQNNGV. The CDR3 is CASSLDLGDIQYF. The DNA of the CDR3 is TGTGCCAGCAGCTTAGATCTGGGGGACATTCAGTACTTC. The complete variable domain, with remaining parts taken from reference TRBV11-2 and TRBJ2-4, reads EAGVAQSPRYKIIEKRQSVAFWCNPISGHATLYWYQQILGQGPKLLIQFQNNGVVDDSQLPKDRFSAERLKGVDSTLKIQPAKLEDSAVYLCASSLDLGDIQYFGAGTRLSVL.

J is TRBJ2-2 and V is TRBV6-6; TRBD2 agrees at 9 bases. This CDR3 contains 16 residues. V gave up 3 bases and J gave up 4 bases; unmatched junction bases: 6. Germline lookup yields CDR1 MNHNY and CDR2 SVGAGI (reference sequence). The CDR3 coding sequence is TGTGCCAGCAGTTATCCCGGCGGGAGGGGCACCGGGGAGCTGTTTTTT. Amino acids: CASSYPGGRGTGELFF.

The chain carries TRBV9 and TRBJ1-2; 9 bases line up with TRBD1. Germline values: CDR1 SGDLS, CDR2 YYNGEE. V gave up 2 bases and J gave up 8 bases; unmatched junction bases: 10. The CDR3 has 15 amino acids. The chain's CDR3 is CASSVSGTGWRGYTF. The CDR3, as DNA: TGTGCCAGCAGCGTGTCCGGGACAGGGTGGCGGGGCTACACCTTC.